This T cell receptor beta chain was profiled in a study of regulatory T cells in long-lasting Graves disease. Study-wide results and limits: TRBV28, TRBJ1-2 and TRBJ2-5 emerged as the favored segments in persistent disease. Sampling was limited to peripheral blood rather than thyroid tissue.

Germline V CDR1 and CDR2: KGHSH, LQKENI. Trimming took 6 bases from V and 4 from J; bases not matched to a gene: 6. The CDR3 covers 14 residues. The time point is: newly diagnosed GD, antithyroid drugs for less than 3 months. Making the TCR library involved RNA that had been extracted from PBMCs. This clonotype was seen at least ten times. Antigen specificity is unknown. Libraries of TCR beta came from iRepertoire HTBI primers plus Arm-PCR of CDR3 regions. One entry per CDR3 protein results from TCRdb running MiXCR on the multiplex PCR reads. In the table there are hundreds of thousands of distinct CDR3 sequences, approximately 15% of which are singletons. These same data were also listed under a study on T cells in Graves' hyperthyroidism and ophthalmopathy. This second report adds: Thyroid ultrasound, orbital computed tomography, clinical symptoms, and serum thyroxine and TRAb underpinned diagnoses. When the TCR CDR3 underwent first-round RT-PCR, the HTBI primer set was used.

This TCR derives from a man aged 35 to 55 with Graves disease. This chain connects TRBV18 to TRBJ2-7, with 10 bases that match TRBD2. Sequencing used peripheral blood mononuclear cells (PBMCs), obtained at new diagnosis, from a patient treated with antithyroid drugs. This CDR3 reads CASSLAGALYEQYF. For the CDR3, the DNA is TGTGCCAGCTCCCTAGCGGGGGCCCTATACGAGCAGTACTTC.